This T cell receptor beta chain derives from a study of T cells in Graves' hyperthyroidism and ophthalmopathy. This clonotype was observed many times. RNA transcripts yielded amplified TCR beta CDR3 regions. Using the HTBI primer set, a first-round RT-PCR was run on the TCR CDR3. TCRdb analysed the multiplex PCR reads with MiXCR anew, one entry per CDR3 protein. This sample carries a few hundred thousand distinct CDR3 sequences, approximately 13% of them seen once, and the ten largest clones take around 20%. There are 13 residues in the CDR3. Germline CDR1 and CDR2: SGHTA and FQGNSA. The germline V and J ends were trimmed by 2 bases and 8 bases, with 7 bases remaining between them.

Material: blood. V and J are TRBV7-2 and TRBJ1-6; no reliable D call. This clonotype originated in a man aged 25-45 years with Graves' hyperthyroidism that later progressed to Graves' ophthalmopathy. The CDR3 reads CASSLTRDSPLHF. The CDR3 DNA is TGTGCCAGCAGCTTAACTCGCGATTCACCCCTCCACTTT.